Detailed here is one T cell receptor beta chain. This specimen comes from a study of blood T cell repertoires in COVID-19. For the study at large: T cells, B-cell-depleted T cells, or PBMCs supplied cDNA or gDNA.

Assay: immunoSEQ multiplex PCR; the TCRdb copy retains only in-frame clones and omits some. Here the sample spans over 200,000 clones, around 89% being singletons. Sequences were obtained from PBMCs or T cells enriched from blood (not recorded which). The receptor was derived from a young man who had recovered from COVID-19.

CDR3: CASSHNKNEKLFF. For the CDR3, the DNA is TGCGCCAGCAGCCATAACAAGAATGAAAAACTGTTTTTT. The genes are TRBV4-3 and TRBJ1-4, with D uncertain. Germline V lookup: CDR1 LGHNA, CDR2 YSLEER. The V and J ends lost 3 bases and 5 bases respectively, with 7 bases between them. This CDR3 has 13 residues.